This TCR beta chain is from a study of blood T cell repertoires in COVID-19. As for the study in general: PBMCs, B-cell-depleted T cells, or T cells were the source of the cDNA or gDNA that made up the material.

Measured with immunoSEQ multiplex PCR; TCRdb has only the in-frame clones, and not every one. The sample has 250,000 or so clones; about 90% are singletons. Sequenced input: peripheral blood. The clonotype comes from a woman aged 55 to 70 with acute or convalescent COVID-19.

CDR3 protein: CASSLRGFDPGELFF. The CDR3 coding sequence is TGTGCCAGCAGCTTACGAGGGTTTGACCCCGGGGAGCTGTTTTTT. The chain combines TRBV7-8 with TRBJ2-2; D may be TRBD2 (5 bases). Germline values: CDR1 SGHVS, CDR2 FQNEAQ. CDR3 size: 15 residues. Trimming cost V 2 bases and J 6 bases, with 13 bases left between them. The variable domain in full, completed from reference TRBV7-8 and TRBJ2-2, reads GAGVSQSPRYKVAKRGQDVALRCDPISGHVSLFWYQQALGQGPEFLTYFQNEAQLDKSGLPSDRFFAERPEGSVSTLKIQRTQQEDSAVYLCASSLRGFDPGELFFGEGSRLTVL.